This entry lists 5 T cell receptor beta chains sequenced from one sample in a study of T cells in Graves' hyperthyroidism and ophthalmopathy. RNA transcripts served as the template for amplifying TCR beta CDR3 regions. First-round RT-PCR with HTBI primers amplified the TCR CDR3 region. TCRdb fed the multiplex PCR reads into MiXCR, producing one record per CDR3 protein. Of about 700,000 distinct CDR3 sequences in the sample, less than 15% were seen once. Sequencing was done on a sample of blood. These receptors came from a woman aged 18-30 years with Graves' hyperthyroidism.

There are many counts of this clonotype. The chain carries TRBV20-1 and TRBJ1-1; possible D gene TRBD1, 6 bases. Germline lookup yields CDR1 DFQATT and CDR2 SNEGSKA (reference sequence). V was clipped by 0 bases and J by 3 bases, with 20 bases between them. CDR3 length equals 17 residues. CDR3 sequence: CSARDYNLGGAYTEAFF. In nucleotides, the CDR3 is TGCAGTGCTAGAGATTACAATTTAGGGGGTGCGTACACTGAAGCTTTCTTT.

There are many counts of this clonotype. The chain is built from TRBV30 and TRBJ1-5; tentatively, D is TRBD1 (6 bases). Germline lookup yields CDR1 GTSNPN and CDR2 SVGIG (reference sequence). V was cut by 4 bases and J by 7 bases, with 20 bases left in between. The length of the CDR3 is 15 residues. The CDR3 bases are TGTGCCTGGAACCCTTTCGGGGGGGCGAGGCAGCCCCAGCATTTT. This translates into CAWNPFGGARQPQHF.

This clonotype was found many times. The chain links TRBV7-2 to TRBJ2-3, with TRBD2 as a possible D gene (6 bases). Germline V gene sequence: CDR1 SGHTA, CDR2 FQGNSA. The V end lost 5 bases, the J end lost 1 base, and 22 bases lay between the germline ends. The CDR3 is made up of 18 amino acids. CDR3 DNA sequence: TGTGCCAGCAGCCACACCACGACTAGTCGAAAGGGCACAGATACGCAGTATTTT. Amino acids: CASSHTTTSRKGTDTQYF. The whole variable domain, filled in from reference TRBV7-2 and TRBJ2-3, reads GAGVSQSPSNKVTEKGKDVELRCDPISGHTALYWYRQSLGQGLEFLIYFQGNSAPDKSGLPSDRFSAERTGGSVSTLTIQRTQQEDSAVYLCASSHTTTSRKGTDTQYFGPGTRLTVL.

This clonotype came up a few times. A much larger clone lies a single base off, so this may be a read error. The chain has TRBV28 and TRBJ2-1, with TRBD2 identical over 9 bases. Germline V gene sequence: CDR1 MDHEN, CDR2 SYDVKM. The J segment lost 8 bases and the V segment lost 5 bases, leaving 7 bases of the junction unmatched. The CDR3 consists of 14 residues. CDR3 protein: CASSLAGLNDEQFF. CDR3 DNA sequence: TGTGCCAGCAGTCTAGCGGGACTAAACGATGAGCAGTTCTTC.

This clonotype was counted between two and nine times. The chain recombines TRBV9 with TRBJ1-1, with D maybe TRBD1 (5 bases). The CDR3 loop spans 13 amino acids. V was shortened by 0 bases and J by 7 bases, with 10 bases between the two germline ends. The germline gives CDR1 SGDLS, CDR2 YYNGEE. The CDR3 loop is CASSVGGWGEAFF. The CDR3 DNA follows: TGTGCCAGCAGCGTAGGGGGGTGGGGTGAAGCTTTCTTT.